The sequence of this TCR beta chain was determined in a study of PD-L1 blockade in urothelial cancer (dated by TCRdb to about 2017). Describing the broader study: Therapy was started around 2014 for all patients, and atezolizumab 1,200 mg was administered intravenously every 3 weeks. Pretreatment tumor samples and matched peripheral blood, collected serially before and after atezolizumab treatment, underwent TCR sequencing. An exploratory multi-omic analysis was conducted of the somatic, immune and clinical correlates of response to PD-L1 blockade with atezolizumab in urothelial cancer. Patients had an ECOG performance status of 0 or 1 and had received between 0 and 3 prior chemotherapy regimens. In the same patients, whole exome sequencing and RNA sequencing of pretreatment tumors were performed in addition to TCR sequencing. Blood samples gave a median of about 130,000 T cells and 80,000 to 95,000 unique TCRs, with a median clonality of roughly 0.081. About 90% of the 29 patients were males with bladder-origin urothelial cancer, and about 60% of the 29 reported a prior smoking history. Durable clinical benefit was defined as a progression-free survival longer than 6 months, and TCR features were additionally tested against progression-free survival and overall survival. Blood samples were analyzed at 3 weeks after treatment start (second dose) and at 6 weeks after treatment start. Around 30 patients had pretreatment blood TCR-seq, roughly 25 had at least one posttreatment blood collection, and roughly 25 had tumor TCR-seq. Durable clinical benefit was achieved by nine patients but not by the remaining 20. Beyond this particular receptor, the publication reports: A pretreatment peripheral blood TCR clonality below the median was linked to improved progression-free and overall survival. Greater expansion of tumor-associated TCR clones in peripheral blood 3 weeks after the start of treatment was observed in patients with durable benefit (n of about 20, p = 0.022). Because of the small sample size (n ≈ 29) and the many exploratory analyses performed, the results are intended to be regarded as hypothesis-generating.

Each PCR received spiked-in synthetic TCR analog templates so that absolute template abundance could be estimated from read counts. The immunoSEQ assay was used to amplify TCRbeta CDR3 regions from genomic DNA with bias-controlled V and J gene primers. Sequencing of rearranged TCRbeta segments was done at approximately 20X coverage. Regarding the original processing steps: Sequencing errors were corrected by clustering and CDR3s were annotated against IMGT to assign V, D and J genes. Only productive TCRbeta rearrangements were used in downstream analyses, excluding out-of-frame or stop-codon sequences. Clonality was computed as one minus Shannon entropy normalized by the log of the number of unique productive sequences. Fisher's exact test with Benjamini-Hochberg correction, using a cutoff of adjusted p below 0.01, was how clones that differed between time points or between blood and tumor were identified. The immuneACCESS repertoire file appears here via TCRdb, limited to in-frame rearrangements. These files lack a portion of the clones; in checked studies, under half of the deficit traces to unresolved V genes, and the cause of the others is not known. V, J and clone size were drawn from that table, and D and trimming were deduced from the DNA. In all, the sample holds approximately 47,000 clones, and 75% to 85% of those were seen once. Around 1.5% of the sample lies in the top ten.

Germline trimming amounts to 6 bases on V and 1 base on J, with 5 as the count of junction bases outside the gene matches. Sequences SGHTA (CDR1) and FQGNSA (CDR2) are obtained from the germline V gene. From the cysteine up to the phenylalanine, the CDR3 has a length of 15 residues. CDR3 DNA only is kept here, 45 bases in frame from base 1. This specimen's time point label, interpreted: pretreatment peripheral blood. A cohort of about 27 patients with locally advanced or metastatic urothelial carcinoma, treated at Memorial Sloan Kettering on a trial protocol, was included. Peripheral blood mononuclear cells were collected pretreatment and during treatment, with between 1 and 8 total time points obtained per patient. The Qiagen DNeasy Blood extraction kit was used to purify genomic DNA from total PBMCs and from tumor samples. PBMCs were collected pretreatment and during treatment and were isolated and stored as previously described.

Of note for this clone: What this receptor recognizes is not known. No much larger clone is present one base from it, and per-base qualities are unavailable.

The TCR sequence derives from a man aged 45-65 years with urothelial cancer. Rearrangement joined TRBV7-2 to TRBJ2-2; TRBD2 fits 7 bases in the junction. Sequenced material: PBMCs, taken around atezolizumab (anti-PD-L1) treatment. The CDR3 protein sequence reads: CASRPTSVNTGELFF. The nucleotide sequence is given as TGTGCCAGCAGACCTACTAGCGTGAACACCGGGGAGCTGTTTTTT.